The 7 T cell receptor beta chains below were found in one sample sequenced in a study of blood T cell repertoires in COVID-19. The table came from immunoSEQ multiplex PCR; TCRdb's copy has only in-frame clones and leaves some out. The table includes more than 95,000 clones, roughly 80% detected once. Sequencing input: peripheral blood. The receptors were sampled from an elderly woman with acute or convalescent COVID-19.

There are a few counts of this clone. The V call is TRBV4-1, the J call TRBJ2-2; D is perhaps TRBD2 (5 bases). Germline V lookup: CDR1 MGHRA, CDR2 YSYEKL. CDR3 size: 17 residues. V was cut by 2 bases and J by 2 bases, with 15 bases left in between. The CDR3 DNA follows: TGCGCCAGCAGCCAAAGCCCTGCCGGGGTCAACACCGGGGAGCTGTTTTTT. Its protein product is CASSQSPAGVNTGELFF.

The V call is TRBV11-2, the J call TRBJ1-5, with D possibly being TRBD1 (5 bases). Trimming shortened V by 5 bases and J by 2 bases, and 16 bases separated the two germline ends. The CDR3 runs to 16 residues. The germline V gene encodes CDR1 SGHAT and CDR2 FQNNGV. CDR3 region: CASSGGGSLGNQPQHF. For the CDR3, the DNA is TGTGCCAGCAGCGGGGGGGGGAGCCTGGGCAATCAGCCCCAGCATTTT.

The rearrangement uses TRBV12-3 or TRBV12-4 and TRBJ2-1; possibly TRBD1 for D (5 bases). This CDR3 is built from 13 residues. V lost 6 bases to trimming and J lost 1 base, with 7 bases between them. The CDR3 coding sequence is TGTGCCAGCAGAGGGGTGTCCTACAATGAGCAGTTCTTC. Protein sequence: CASRGVSYNEQFF.

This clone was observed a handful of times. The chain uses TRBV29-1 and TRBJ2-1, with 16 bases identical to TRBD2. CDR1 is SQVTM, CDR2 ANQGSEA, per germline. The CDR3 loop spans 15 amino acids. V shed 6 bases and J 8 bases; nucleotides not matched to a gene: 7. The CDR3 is CSVEGLAGGWDEQFF. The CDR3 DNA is TGCAGCGTGGAGGGACTAGCGGGAGGGTGGGATGAGCAGTTCTTC.

CDR3 sequence reads: CASSPYSGNTEAFF. The CDR3 DNA sequence: TGTGCCAGCAGCCCCTACTCAGGGAACACTGAAGCTTTCTTT. V and J are TRBV3-1 (or the pseudogene TRBV3-2) and TRBJ1-1; D not certain. Germline CDR1 is LGHDT and CDR2 is YNNKEL (reference sequence). V was shortened by 4 bases and J by 1 base, with 10 bases between the two germline ends. This CDR3 has 14 residues.

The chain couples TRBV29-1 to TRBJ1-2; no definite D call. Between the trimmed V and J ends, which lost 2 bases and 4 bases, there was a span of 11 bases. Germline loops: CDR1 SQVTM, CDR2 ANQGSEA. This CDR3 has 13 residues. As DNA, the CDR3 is TGCAGCGTTGAAAGTGGAGGAAGCTATGGCTACACCTTC. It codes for CSVESGGSYGYTF.

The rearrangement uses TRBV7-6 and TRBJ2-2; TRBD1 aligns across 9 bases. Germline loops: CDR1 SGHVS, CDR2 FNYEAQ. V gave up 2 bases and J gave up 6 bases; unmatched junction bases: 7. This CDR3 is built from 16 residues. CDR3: CASSLTGTGHAGELFF. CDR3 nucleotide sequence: TGTGCCAGCAGCTTAACAGGGACAGGGCATGCCGGGGAGCTGTTTTTT.